The clone carrying this T cell receptor beta chain was detected only a few times. Its antigen is currently unknown. CDR3 length: 12 residues. In germline, CDR1 is MNHEY, CDR2 SMNVEV (reference sequence). V gave up 4 bases and J gave up 4 bases, with 4 bases separating them. This record belongs to a study of T cell repertoires in cytomegalovirus infection. Study-level information: CMV epitopes used comprised recently identified HLA-C-restricted ones and well-studied HLA-B-restricted ones. Matching HLA type, along with CMV infection, was indicated by public TCR beta signatures.

The study, taken as a whole, reports: HLA-C-restricted TCR beta clonotypes specific for CMV led the ex vivo response. The cumulative frequency of public TCR beta families distinguished individuals who carried CMV together with the relevant HLA.

MiXCR was run by TCRdb on the reads, yielding one entry per CDR3 protein. The sample gives approximately 340,000 distinct CDR3 sequences, around 29% of which show up once; 20% is in the top ten. The sequences come from cultured PBMCs, collected from culture after CMV antigen stimulation. V gene TRBV27 combines with J gene TRBJ2-2; D call uncertain. The receptor was isolated from a human donor in good health (CMV status not recorded). Some clones in this sample may be carry-over from other donors' samples. This CDR3 is CASSSITGELFF. The CDR3 nucleotides read TGTGCCAGCAGTTCAATCACCGGGGAGCTGTTTTTT.